This TCR beta chain emerged from a study of response to subunit inactivated influenza vaccine (dated by TCRdb to the late 2010s). Context from the whole study: To follow how T cells responded to a trivalent subunit inactivated influenza vaccine, the researchers relied on deep quantitative profiling of the T cell receptor repertoire.

Library prep was done by RT-PCR. Sequenced on an Illumina HiSeq 2500. The raw public reads went through TCRdb reprocessing: fastp at Q25, MiXCR clone calling, in-frame beta chains kept. Rows merge per CDR3 protein into single entries with the most common DNA and genes. The sample includes around 850,000 distinct CDR3 sequences, with 18% observed a single time. The ten largest clonotypes hold roughly 10% of the sample. Deletion took 0 bases off V and 3 bases off J, with a span of 11 bases between the germline ends. Per the germline V gene (reference sequence), SGHKS is the CDR1 and YYEKEE is the CDR2. The CDR3 numbers 15 residues from cysteine through phenylalanine. Here the CDR3 DNA is all that survives: 45 bases in frame from base 1. Broad study findings and their caveats: It was suggested by the authors that each seasonal influenza vaccination may recruit only a limited number of new T cells.

This clonotype was recorded a few times. Its binding antigen is unknown. Base quality data are lacking; no much larger clone is found one base away. The receptor was isolated from a man aged 50 to 60 who received an inactivated influenza vaccine. Donor details come from another sample of the same person, matched by shared clones. The specimen comprised PBMCs from blood, sampled roughly 5 days after vaccination. The chain couples TRBV5-5 to TRBJ2-3; perhaps TRBD2 is the D gene, with 6 bases matching. The CDR3 protein is CASSLVGGVTDTQYF. The DNA sequence is given as TGTGCCAGCAGCTTGGTAGGAGGGGTGACAGATACGCAGTATTTT.